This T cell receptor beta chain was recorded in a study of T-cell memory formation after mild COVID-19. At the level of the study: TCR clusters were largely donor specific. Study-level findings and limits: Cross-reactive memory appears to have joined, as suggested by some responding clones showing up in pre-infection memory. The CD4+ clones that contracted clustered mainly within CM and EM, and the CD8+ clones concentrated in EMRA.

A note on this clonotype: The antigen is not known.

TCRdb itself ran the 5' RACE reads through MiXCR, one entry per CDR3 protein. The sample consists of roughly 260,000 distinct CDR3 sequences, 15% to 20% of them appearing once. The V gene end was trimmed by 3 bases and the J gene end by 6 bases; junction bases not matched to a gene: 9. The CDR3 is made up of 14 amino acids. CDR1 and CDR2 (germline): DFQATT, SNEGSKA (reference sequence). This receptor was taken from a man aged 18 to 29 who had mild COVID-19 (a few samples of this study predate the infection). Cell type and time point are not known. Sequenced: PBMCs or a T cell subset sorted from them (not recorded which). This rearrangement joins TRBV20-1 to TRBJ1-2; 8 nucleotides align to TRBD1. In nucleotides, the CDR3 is TGCAGTGCTAGTCCCTCCCCAGGGGGCGATGGCTACACCTTC. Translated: CSASPSPGGDGYTF.